Below, one T cell receptor (beta chain) is given with its context. Its specificity is unknown. The read terminates 3 residues ahead of where the CDR3 ends, so the germline J gene completes it. Libraries were prepared by immunoSEQ multiplex PCR; TCRdb keeps only in-frame clonotypes and omits some of them. This specimen shows about 40,000 clones; the ten leading clones hold 4.5% to 6%. This sample was included in a study of T cells in women clearing cervical HPV infection. Study conclusions and caveats: Cases carried less TRBV6-7 than controls: about 0.1% versus 0.15%.

The CDR3 consists of 15 residues. Germline loops: CDR1 SQVTM, CDR2 ANQGSEA. V lost 1 base, J lost 8 bases, and 9 bases stayed unmatched. The sequencing sample was made of blood buffy coat. This chain joins TRBV29-1 and TRBJ2-3; TRBD2 agrees at 10 bases. This receptor was identified in a woman aged 18 to 75 with a cervical HPV16 infection that either progressed to CIN3+ or cleared (not recorded which). The covered CDR3 bases are TGCAGCGTTGAAGGGCTAGCGGGAGCAACGGGTACG. Protein: CSVEGLAGATGT. From start to end, the CDR3 is CSVEGLAGATGTQYF.